The 6 T cell receptor beta chains in this list originate from one sample, sequenced in a study of OX40 agonist ivuxolimab in advanced cancers. Clones were read by immunoSEQ multiplex PCR, and TCRdb kept only the in-frame ones, dropping some. The sample contains under 20,000 clones, more than 80% of which appear only once. This specimen consisted of CD4+ or CD8+ T cells sorted from blood, obtained in a trial of the OX40 agonist ivuxolimab. The receptors derive from an adult with an advanced solid tumor such as melanoma, head and neck, liver or kidney cancer.

The chain employs TRBV30 and TRBJ2-7; D ambiguous. The germline gives CDR1 GTSNPN, CDR2 SVGIG (reference sequence). The V end was cut by 1 base, the J end by 2 bases, with 24 bases between. CDR3 length: 18 amino acids. Written as DNA, the CDR3 is TGTGCCTGGAGTGATCCCCCTTGGTCAGCTACCCCCACCTACGAGCAGTACTTC. Residues: CAWSDPPWSATPTYEQYF.

The chain has TRBV2 and TRBJ1-1, with D possibly TRBD1 on 6 matching bases. The CDR3 contains 14 residues. The V end was cut by 1 base, the J end by 6 bases, with 12 bases between. CDR1 is SNHLY, CDR2 FYNNEI, per germline. The CDR3 DNA reads as TGTGCCAGCAGTGAAGTGGCCTGGGGGCCTGAAGCTTTCTTT. This translates into CASSEVAWGPEAFF.

This rearrangement joins TRBV30 to TRBJ2-3; D remains unclear. This CDR3 contains 15 residues. From germline, CDR1 is GTSNPN and CDR2 SVGIG (reference sequence). V was trimmed by 4 bases and J by 6 bases, leaving 20 bases between them. The CDR3, as DNA: TGTGCCTGGACTCAAGCAAGCGATCGCTACGATACGCAGTATTTT. It encodes CAWTQASDRYDTQYF. Full variable domain (rest looked up from reference TRBV30 and TRBJ2-3): SQTIHQWPATLVQPVGSPLSLECTVEGTSNPNLYWYRQAAGRGLQLLFYSVGIGQISSEVPQNLSASRPQDRQFILSSKKLLLSDSGFYLCAWTQASDRYDTQYFGPGTRLTVL.

V and J are TRBV7-8 and TRBJ2-1, with D perhaps TRBD2 (5 bases). Germline assignment: CDR1 SGHVS and CDR2 FQNEAQ. V lost 0 bases, J lost 4 bases, and 19 bases lay in between. The CDR3 sequence is 18 residues long. The CDR3 coding sequence is TGTGCCAGCAGCTTAGCCAGGCTAGCTCCGACAAGATACAATGAGCAGTTCTTC. This gives the protein CASSLARLAPTRYNEQFF.

In its sample, this clone was seen once. The V gene is TRBV7-7, the J gene TRBJ1-2; D is ambiguous. The CDR3 runs 15 residues. Germline V gives CDR1 SSHAT, CDR2 FNYEAQ (reference sequence). Trimming stripped 5 bases from V and 4 bases from J, with 17 bases between. CDR3 region: CASSGGCRKTYGYTF. CDR3 nucleotides: TGTGCCAGCAGCGGAGGGTGCCGAAAGACCTATGGCTACACCTTC.

This clone was seen a handful of times. The chain uses TRBV5-4 and TRBJ2-7; TRBD2 is a possible D gene (5 bases). The CDR3 is made up of 13 amino acids. CDR1 and CDR2 (germline): SGHNT, YYREEE (reference sequence). V was clipped by 7 bases and J by 1 base, with 12 bases between them. The CDR3 here is CASALRESYEQYF. In DNA, the CDR3 is TGTGCCAGCGCTTTAAGGGAGTCCTACGAGCAGTACTTC.